This T cell receptor beta chain was sequenced during a study of T cell repertoires in cytomegalovirus infection. Study context: Signatures in public TCR beta sequences pointed to both CMV infection and matching HLA type.

TCRdb independently ran MiXCR on the reads; one entry per CDR3 protein. The data show 300,000 to 400,000 distinct CDR3 sequences, less than 20% seen once. The CDR3 extends over 13 amino acids. J lost 1 base, V lost 6 bases, and 4 bases had no gene match. The germline gives CDR1 DFQATT, CDR2 SNEGSKA (reference sequence). In its sample, this clonotype was seen a few times. Sequenced: PBMCs. V usage is TRBV20-1 and J usage is TRBJ1-1, with 8 bases that match TRBD1. The sequence derives from a human donor in good health (CMV status not recorded). Some clones in this sample may be carry-over from other donors' samples. CDR3 sequence: CSAPTGENTEAFF. The CDR3 nucleotides are TGCAGTGCACCGACAGGGGAGAACACTGAAGCTTTCTTT.